In its sample, the clone carrying this TCR beta chain was seen once. This entry belongs to a study of blood T cell repertoires in COVID-19. Here immunoSEQ multiplex PCR was the method, and the copy in TCRdb shows in-frame clones only, minus some. The sample holds 350,000 or so clones, about nine tenths seen once. The J segment lost 2 bases and the V segment lost 4 bases, leaving 3 bases of the junction unmatched. Germline-derived CDR1 and CDR2 are LGHNA and YNFKEQ. The CDR3 runs 15 residues. This chain links TRBV4-2 with TRBJ2-1; the match to TRBD2 covers 9 bases. Sequencing was carried out using PBMCs or T cells enriched from blood (not recorded which). This sequence was found in a woman in her thirties who had been exposed to COVID-19. The CDR3 DNA sequence: TGTGCCAGCAGCCTTCTAGCGGGGCCCTACAATGAGCAGTTCTTC. It is translated as CASSLLAGPYNEQFF.